This TCR beta chain was sequenced in a study of blood T cell repertoires in COVID-19. Looking at the study overall: Sample material is recorded as cDNA or gDNA derived from T cells, B-cell-depleted T cells, or PBMCs.

This clone has only one observation. Authors' data handling: The authors estimated nucleated cell counts from reference gene primer amplification. TCRdb's copy holds only in-frame clones and misses some; the assay was immunoSEQ multiplex PCR. V, J and clone size are those of that table, while D and trimming were read from the DNA. The sample includes around 150,000 clones, 75% to 85% of them seen just once. CDR1 SGHAT and CDR2 FQNNGV come from the germline V gene. This CDR3 is built from 15 residues. Trimming cost V 5 bases and J 1 base; bases outside gene matches: 5. This chain uses TRBV11-2 with TRBJ1-2; 9 bases match TRBD1. This TCR was recovered from a human donor in a cohort sampled during active COVID-19. Material: peripheral blood. The CDR3 loop reads CASSRGTGNNYGYTF. The CDR3 DNA reads TGTGCCAGCAGCCGCGGGACAGGGAATAACTATGGCTACACCTTC.